The clone carrying this T cell receptor beta chain was seen once. The data are from a study of long-term antiretroviral therapy in people with HIV. Assay version v3.0 of immunoSEQ was used, and it was run at survey level. Assay: immunoSEQ multiplex PCR; the TCRdb copy retains only in-frame clones and omits some. The sample has 26,000 or so clones, more than 75% seen once. V was pared by 0 bases and J by 5 bases, with 11 bases between. The CDR3 is 14 amino acids. Germline V CDR1 and CDR2: KGHSH, LQKENI. The sample consisted of unsorted PBMCs, taken 2 years after starting antiretroviral therapy. The receptor was isolated from a man aged 50-60 years with HIV. The chain recombines TRBV18 with TRBJ2-7, with no clear D. This CDR3 reads CASSPPSLKNEQYF. In DNA form, the CDR3 reads TGTGCCAGCTCACCACCCTCCCTCAAGAACGAGCAGTACTTC.